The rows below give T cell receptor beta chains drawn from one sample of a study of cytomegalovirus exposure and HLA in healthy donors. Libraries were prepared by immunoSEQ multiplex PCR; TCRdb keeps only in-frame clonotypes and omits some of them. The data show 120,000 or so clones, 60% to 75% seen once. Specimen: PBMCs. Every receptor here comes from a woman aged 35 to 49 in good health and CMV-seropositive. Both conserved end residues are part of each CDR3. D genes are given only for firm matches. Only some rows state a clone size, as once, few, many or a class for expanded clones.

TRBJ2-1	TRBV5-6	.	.	CASSLGALVTAYNEQFF	TGTGCCAGCAGCTTGGGAGCGCTAGTAACCGCCTACAATGAGCAGTTCTTC
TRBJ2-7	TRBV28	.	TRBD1	CASSFGQGGTYEQYF	TGTGCCAGCAGTTTTGGACAGGGTGGAACCTACGAGCAGTACTTC
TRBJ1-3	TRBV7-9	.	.	CASSSFSGNTIYF	TGTGCCAGCAGTTCCTTCTCTGGAAACACCATATATTTT
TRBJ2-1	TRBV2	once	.	CASTPTANTYNEQFF	TGTGCCAGCACTCCGACAGCCAATACTTACAATGAGCAGTTCTTC
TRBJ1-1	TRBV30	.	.	CAWGGSGTEAFF	TGTGCCTGGGGGGGGAGTGGCACTGAAGCTTTCTTT
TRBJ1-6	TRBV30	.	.	CAWKRQSNNSPLHF	TGTGCCTGGAAACGACAGTCAAATAATTCACCCCTCCACTTT
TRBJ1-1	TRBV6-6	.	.	CASTEGGNTEAFF	TGTGCCAGCACCGAGGGAGGGAACACTGAAGCTTTCTTT
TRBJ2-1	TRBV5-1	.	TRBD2	CASSLGPSGSYNEQFF	TGCGCCAGCAGCTTGGGGCCTAGCGGGAGCTACAATGAGCAGTTCTTC
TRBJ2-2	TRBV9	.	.	CASSVAPGSNTGELFF	TGTGCCAGCAGCGTAGCCCCGGGTTCGAACACCGGGGAGCTGTTTTTT
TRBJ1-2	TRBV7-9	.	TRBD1	CASSLGQGLNYGYTF	TGTGCCAGCAGCCTCGGACAGGGTCTGAACTATGGCTACACCTTC
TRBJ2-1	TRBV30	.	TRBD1	CASRRDRVLVGEQFF	TGTGCTTCGCGCCGGGACAGGGTATTAGTGGGTGAGCAGTTCTTC
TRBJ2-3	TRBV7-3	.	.	CASSLDGGRTDTQYF	TGTGCCAGCAGCTTAGACGGGGGGCGAACAGATACGCAGTATTTT
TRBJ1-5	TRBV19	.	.	CASSIRGSNQPQHF	TGTGCCAGTAGTATAAGAGGTAGCAATCAGCCCCAGCATTTT
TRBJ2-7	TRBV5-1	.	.	CASSGDNSYEQYF	TGCGCCAGCAGCGGGGACAACTCCTACGAGCAGTACTTC
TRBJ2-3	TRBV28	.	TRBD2	CASSSLMGLAIADTQYF	TGTGCCAGCAGCTCCCTAATGGGACTAGCGATCGCAGATACGCAGTATTTT
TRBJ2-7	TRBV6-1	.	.	CATGGGVSYEQYF	TGTGCCACCGGAGGGGGCGTCTCCTACGAGCAGTACTTC
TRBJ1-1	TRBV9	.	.	CASSVGGMEGRNTEAFF	TGTGCCAGCAGCGTAGGGGGGATGGAGGGGCGCAACACTGAAGCTTTCTTT
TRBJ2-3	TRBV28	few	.	CASSFRLADTQYF	TGTGCCAGCAGTTTCCGGTTGGCAGATACGCAGTATTTT
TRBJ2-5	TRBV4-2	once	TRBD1	CASSPRTGKGETQYF	TGTGCCAGCAGCCCCCGGACAGGGAAGGGAGAGACCCAGTACTTC
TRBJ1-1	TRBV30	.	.	CAWSYRSNTEAFF	TGTGCCTGGAGCTACAGATCGAACACTGAAGCTTTCTTT
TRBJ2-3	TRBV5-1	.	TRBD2	CASTRGGSEGTDTQYF	TGCGCCAGCACTCGAGGCGGGAGTGAGGGCACAGATACGCAGTATTTT
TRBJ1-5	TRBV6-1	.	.	CASSPGPNQPQHF	TGTGCCAGCTCCCCAGGCCCCAATCAGCCCCAGCATTTT
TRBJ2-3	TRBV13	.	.	CASSDSKPLFDTQYF	TGTGCCAGCAGCGACTCCAAGCCCTTGTTCGATACGCAGTATTTT
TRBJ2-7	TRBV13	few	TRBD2	CASSLSASGPYEQYF	TGTGCCAGCAGCTTGTCGGCTAGCGGTCCCTACGAGCAGTACTTC
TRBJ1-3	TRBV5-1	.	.	CASSWTQGAGNTIYF	TGCGCCAGCAGCTGGACACAGGGCGCTGGAAACACCATATATTTT
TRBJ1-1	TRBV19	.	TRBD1	CASSTRTGLEAFF	TGTGCCAGTAGTACCCGGACAGGACTTGAAGCTTTCTTT
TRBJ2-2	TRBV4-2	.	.	CASSQGGPDFGGTGELFF	TGTGCCAGCAGCCAAGGTGGGCCAGATTTCGGGGGCACCGGGGAGCTGTTTTTT
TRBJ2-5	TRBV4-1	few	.	CASSQEGRQETQYF	TGCGCCAGCAGCCAAGAGGGCAGACAAGAGACCCAGTACTTC